A single T cell receptor (beta chain) is shown here with its context. This may stem from a read error, because a much larger clone lies one nucleotide away. This sample includes further DNA sequences coding for the same CDR3. These data come from a study of blood T cell repertoires in COVID-19. Turning to the study itself: Donors in the United States, Italy and Spain gave samples during acute or convalescent COVID-19. PBMCs, B-cell-depleted T cells, or T cells were the source of the cDNA or gDNA that made up the material.

Methods used by the authors: The assay estimated nucleated cells by amplifying reference gene primers. TCRdb's copy holds only in-frame clones and misses some; the assay was immunoSEQ multiplex PCR. The D gene and trimming were derived from the DNA, and the V and J assignments and clone size from that table. The repertoire holds some 370,000 clones, with around 92% as singletons. The CDR3 is 13 residues long. Between the trimmed V and J ends, which lost 6 bases and 2 bases, there was a span of 10 bases. The germline CDR1 and CDR2 sequences are MNHEY and SVGAGI. What was sequenced was peripheral blood. The rearrangement uses TRBV6-5 and TRBJ1-2; perhaps TRBD1 as D (6 bases). This clonotype was obtained from a middle-aged man with acute or convalescent COVID-19. The CDR3, as DNA: TGTGCCAGCAGCATGGACAGAAACTATGGCTACACCTTC. Translated: CASSMDRNYGYTF.